This T cell receptor (beta chain) was identified in a study of cytomegalovirus exposure and HLA in healthy donors. General study findings and limits: The availability of immune exposure information extended only to CMV serostatus. It was shown in a later analysis that HLA-associated TCR beta chains were more clonally expanded than other, equally common chains. In vitro work confirmed that a few CMV-associated chains recognize CMV antigens. The study designated 150 to 200 TCR beta chains cytomegalovirus-associated.

Amplification used 60 Vbeta primers and 13 Jbeta primers. The data were produced by immunoSEQ multiplex PCR, yet TCRdb's version contains in-frame clones alone and is incomplete. The data hold 120,000 or so clones, with roughly four fifths observed a single time. Germline CDR1 and CDR2: SGDLS and YYNGEE. With V trimmed by 0 bases and J by 6 bases, 7 bases remained unmatched. The CDR3 sequence is 16 residues long. As for this clone: Antigen specificity is unknown.

This TCR was sampled from a male donor in good health and CMV-seropositive. The V gene is TRBV9, the J gene TRBJ2-1; 9 bases map to TRBD2. Sequencing was performed on PBMCs. The CDR3 bases are TGTGCCAGCAGCGTAGCCCTAGCGGGATTCGGCAATGAGCAGTTCTTC. Protein product: CASSVALAGFGNEQFF.